These 31 T cell receptor beta chains were all obtained from the same sample, sequenced in a study of blood T cell repertoires in COVID-19. This table comes from immunoSEQ multiplex PCR, and its TCRdb copy is limited to in-frame clones, with some not included. Here the sample spans roughly 500,000 clones, 80% to 90% being singletons. Sequenced material: peripheral blood. The source of these receptors is a human donor in a cohort sampled during active COVID-19.

This clone is a singleton in its sample. The identical CDR3 is also encoded by other nucleotide sequences in the sample. The chain employs TRBV7-9 and TRBJ2-7; D uncertain. CDR3 size: 14 residues. The germline CDR1 and CDR2 sequences are SEHNR and FQNEAQ (reference sequence). V lost 3 bases, J lost 2 bases, and 11 bases lay in between. This CDR3 reads CASSLTGGTYEQYF. The CDR3 DNA sequence: TGTGCCAGCAGCTTGACTGGCGGAACCTACGAGCAGTACTTC.

V is TRBV11-3 and J is TRBJ2-2; D is uncertain. This CDR3 is 13 amino acids long. Germline V gene data show CDR1 as SGHNT and CDR2 as YENEEA. Trimming cost V 4 bases and J 10 bases, with 13 bases left between them. CDR3 sequence (DNA): TGTGCCAGCAGCTCCGACATGGGTACGGAGCTGTTTTTT. Amino acid sequence: CASSSDMGTELFF. The variable domain in full, completed from reference TRBV11-3 and TRBJ2-2, reads EAGVVQSPRYKIIEKKQPVAFWCNPISGHNTLYWYLQNLGQGPELLIRYENEEAVDDSQLPKDRFSAERLKGVDSTLKIQPAELGDSAVYLCASSSDMGTELFFGEGSRLTVL.

V usage is TRBV11-3 and J usage is TRBJ1-1; 11 bases agree with TRBD1. V shed 5 bases and J 3 bases; nucleotides not matched to a gene: 5. The CDR3 sequence is 15 residues long. Germline V lookup: CDR1 SGHNT, CDR2 YENEEA. Written as DNA, the CDR3 is TGTGCCAGCAGCGAGGACAGGGGGCCGGACACTGAAGCTTTCTTT. It yields the protein CASSEDRGPDTEAFF.

This clone has just a few counts. The V gene is TRBV27, the J gene TRBJ1-2; 7 bases agree with TRBD1. The germline gives CDR1 MNHEY, CDR2 SMNVEV (reference sequence). Trimming took 3 bases from V and 6 from J; bases not matched to a gene: 10. The CDR3 has 15 amino acids. This CDR3 reads CASSFDRQGRNGYTF. In nucleotides, the CDR3 is TGTGCCAGCAGTTTCGACCGACAGGGTCGTAATGGCTACACCTTC.

This clone has more than one count but fewer than ten. The chain couples TRBV27 to TRBJ1-3; 7 bases fit TRBD1. The CDR3 totals 14 residues. J gave up 2 bases and V 6 bases, and 4 bases lay outside the gene matches. Germline V gene lookup returns CDR1 MNHEY and CDR2 SMNVEV (reference sequence). DNA for the CDR3: TGTGCCAGCAGGTTACAGGGGACTGGAAACACCATATATTTT. Translating gives CASRLQGTGNTIYF.

Ten or more counts support this clone. This chain's CDR3 is CASSPQVRNTEAFF. Written as DNA, the CDR3 is TGTGCCAGCAGCCCCCAGGTGAGGAACACTGAAGCTTTCTTT. The gene calls are TRBV7-9 and TRBJ1-1, with unresolved D. The CDR3 extends over 14 amino acids. Germline V gene sequence: CDR1 SEHNR, CDR2 FQNEAQ (reference sequence). Trimming took off 5 bases at V and 1 base at J, with 11 bases between the two ends.

This clone was picked up a small number of times. The chain recombines TRBV7-2 with TRBJ2-7; 9 nucleotides align to TRBD1. There are 15 residues in the CDR3. Germline V gene sequence: CDR1 SGHTA, CDR2 FQGNSA. Trimming at V came to 3 bases and at J to 6 bases, leaving 9 bases not matched to a gene. The CDR3 protein is CASSFGGQGPSEQYF. CDR3 sequence (DNA): TGTGCCAGCAGCTTCGGGGGACAGGGACCTTCCGAGCAGTACTTC.

V usage is TRBV7-2 and J usage is TRBJ2-5; D possibly corresponds to TRBD1 (6 bases). V lost 5 bases to trimming and J lost 5 bases, with 21 bases between them. The germline V gene has CDR1 SGHTA and CDR2 FQGNSA. This CDR3 is 16 amino acids long. In DNA, the CDR3 is TGTGCCAGCAGCCCTTCTGACTCTTGGGGGCGGGAGACCCAGTACTTC. Translated: CASSPSDSWGRETQYF.

CDR3 amino acids: CASSLMTSGGTDTQYF. CDR3 coding DNA: TGTGCCAGCAGCCTGATGACTAGCGGGGGCACAGATACGCAGTATTTT. The chain carries TRBV9 and TRBJ2-3, with TRBD2 matching over 11 bases. Germline loops: CDR1 SGDLS, CDR2 YYNGEE. After removal of 4 bases from V and 1 base from J, the junction contained 5 bases not matched to a gene. The CDR3 consists of 16 residues.

This clone was found once. V is TRBV19 and J is TRBJ2-3; 7 bases are a match to TRBD1. CDR1 and CDR2 (germline): LNHDA, SQIVND (reference sequence). The CDR3 is 15 residues long. V was pared by 6 bases and J by 4 bases, with 10 bases of the junction left unmatched. The CDR3 bases are TGTGCCAGTAGGGCCACAGGGGTAAGGTCAGATACGCAGTATTTT. This gives the protein CASRATGVRSDTQYF.

The rearrangement links TRBV24-1 to TRBJ2-5; 10 bases map to TRBD2. Trimming removed 4 bases from V and 4 bases from J; junction bases left unmatched: 17. Germline loops: CDR1 KGHDR, CDR2 SFDVKD. CDR3 length: 19 residues. CDR3 protein: CATSELLGVAGGRGETQYF. CDR3 sequence (DNA): TGTGCCACCAGTGAACTCCTCGGGGTAGCGGGAGGTCGAGGAGAGACCCAGTACTTC.

The chain has TRBV5-4 and TRBJ1-2; D is possibly TRBD1 (6 bases). Germline V gene sequence: CDR1 SGHNT, CDR2 YYREEE (reference sequence). Trimming took off 4 bases at V and 5 bases at J, with 15 bases between the two ends. The CDR3 covers 14 residues. The CDR3 protein is CASSHRSGEYGYTF. The CDR3 DNA reads TGTGCCAGCAGCCATAGGTCAGGGGAGTATGGCTACACCTTC.

This chain connects TRBV3-1 (or the pseudogene TRBV3-2) to TRBJ1-2; D is unclear. Trimming pared 0 bases from V and 9 bases from J, leaving 14 bases between. The CDR3 is made up of 14 amino acids. Germline V gene lookup returns CDR1 LGHDT and CDR2 YNNKEL (reference sequence). CDR3 coding DNA: TGTGCCAGCAGCCAAGAACCCGAATTAGCCCGCTACACCTTC. This gives the protein CASSQEPELARYTF.

V gene TRBV28 combines with J gene TRBJ1-6, with D possibly being TRBD1 (6 bases). Germline V gene data show CDR1 as MDHEN and CDR2 as SYDVKM. Trimming removed 5 bases at V and 9 bases at J, with 17 bases between. This CDR3 region has 15 residues. CDR3 nucleotide sequence: TGTGCCAGCAGTCCGCTCACAGGGAAAGGTTCACCCCTCCACTTT. Amino acids: CASSPLTGKGSPLHF.

The count of this clone is one. The chain links TRBV12-5 to TRBJ2-3, with D unresolved. Germline CDR1 reads LGHNT; CDR2 reads FRNRAP. The CDR3 spans 13 residues. Trimming shortened V by 7 bases and J by 0 bases, and 8 bases separated the two germline ends. The CDR3 region is CASADTSTDTQYF. CDR3 coding DNA: TGTGCTAGTGCCGACACTAGCACAGATACGCAGTATTTT.

The V gene is TRBV6-1, the J gene TRBJ2-7; 9 bases agree with TRBD2. Trimming took 3 bases from V and 1 from J; bases not matched to a gene: 7. This CDR3 has 16 amino acids. Germline V gene data show CDR1 as MNHNS and CDR2 as SASEGT. CDR3 nucleotides: TGTGCCAGCAGTGAGATGGCGGGAGGGCGATCCTACGAGCAGTACTTC. As protein: CASSEMAGGRSYEQYF.

The CDR3 DNA follows: TGTGCCAGCAGTTCCCTAGGTGGTCCCGGGGCCGGGGAGCTGTTTTTT. Translated: CASSSLGGPGAGELFF. This chain links TRBV27 with TRBJ2-2; D perhaps matches TRBD2 (5 bases). This CDR3 comprises 16 residues. Germline-derived CDR1 and CDR2 are MNHEY and SMNVEV (reference sequence). With 4 bases removed from V and 6 bases from J, the gap between germline ends came to 18 bases.

A single count supports this clone. The V and J genes are TRBV13 and TRBJ2-7; tentative D call: TRBD2 (5 bases). Trimming removed 4 bases at V and 4 bases at J, with 17 bases between. Germline assignment: CDR1 PRHDT and CDR2 FYEKMQ (reference sequence). CDR3 length: 15 residues. Written as DNA, the CDR3 is TGTGCCAGCAGCTCGGGCCCCGGGATACCATACGAGCAGTACTTC. Amino acid sequence: CASSSGPGIPYEQYF.

The chain links TRBV28 to TRBJ2-2; D possibly corresponds to TRBD1 (5 bases). There are 16 residues in the CDR3. Deletions cut 4 bases from V and 0 bases from J, with 12 bases between. The V gene's germline CDR1 is MDHEN and CDR2 SYDVKM. The CDR3 DNA sequence: TGTGCCAGCAGTTCCCGGGCAGGGACGAACACCGGGGAGCTGTTTTTT. Translated, it gives CASSSRAGTNTGELFF.

The chain links TRBV29-1 to TRBJ2-1; possible D gene TRBD2, 6 bases. Germline V CDR1 and CDR2: SQVTM, ANQGSEA. The CDR3 runs to 13 residues. Trimming took off 1 base at V and 9 bases at J, with 13 bases between the two ends. In DNA form, the CDR3 reads TGCAGCGTTGAAGGCGGGGTCGGCGCTGAGCAGTTCTTC. This sequence encodes CSVEGGVGAEQFF.

The chain uses TRBV5-4 and TRBJ1-2, with 9 bases aligning to TRBD1. CDR1 is SGHNT and CDR2 is YYREEE in the germline V gene (reference sequence). Unmatched junction bases numbered 14, after V lost 0 bases and J lost 8 bases. The CDR3 is 17 amino acids. DNA for the CDR3: TGTGCCAGCAGCTTGGTAAAAGGAAGGACAGGGGAGTGGGGCTACACCTTC. Translating gives CASSLVKGRTGEWGYTF.

This clone was observed a single time. This sample also contains other DNA sequences that code for the same CDR3. The DNA for the CDR3 is TGTGCCAGCAGTTTAGGGCAGGGCTATGGCTACACCTTC. Translation gives CASSLGQGYGYTF. V gene TRBV12-3 or TRBV12-4 combines with J gene TRBJ1-2, with D tentatively TRBD1 (5 bases). The CDR3 spans 13 residues. Trimming left V 1 base short and J 4 bases short, with 7 bases between.

The chain recombines TRBV10-3 with TRBJ1-2; no clear D gene. CDR1 and CDR2 (germline): ENHRY, SYGVKD. CDR3 size: 13 residues. V was shortened by 5 bases and J by 2 bases, with 9 bases between the two germline ends. The DNA for the CDR3 is TGTGCCATCAGTTCGGCGGGGAACTATGGCTACACCTTC. Translated, it gives CAISSAGNYGYTF.

V and J are TRBV7-2 and TRBJ2-1, with TRBD1 identical over 8 bases. The length of the CDR3 is 16 residues. Germline CDR1 reads SGHTA; CDR2 reads FQGNSA. After removal of 6 bases from V and 5 bases from J, the junction contained 12 bases not matched to a gene. CDR3 protein: CASSRGPGQDDNEQFF. The CDR3 DNA follows: TGTGCCAGCAGTAGGGGACCGGGACAGGACGACAATGAGCAGTTCTTC.

The V call is TRBV2, the J call TRBJ2-3; weak D call: TRBD1 (6 bases). CDR1 SNHLY and CDR2 FYNNEI come from the germline V gene. This CDR3 comprises 13 residues. Trimming took 5 bases from V and 1 from J, leaving 7 bases between them. CDR3 loop: CASSYRGTDTQYF. For the CDR3, the DNA is TGTGCCAGCAGTTACAGGGGCACAGATACGCAGTATTTT.

This sequence joins TRBV18 and TRBJ1-2; D is undetermined. The V gene's germline CDR1 is KGHSH and CDR2 LQKENI. This CDR3 is built from 14 residues. V was trimmed by 2 bases and J by 5 bases, leaving 12 bases between them. The DNA of the CDR3 is TGTGCCAGCTCACCAAAGGCGGTGGGTTATGGCTACACCTTC. It yields the protein CASSPKAVGYGYTF.

The chain uses TRBV7-6 and TRBJ2-7, with 8 bases fitting TRBD2. The CDR3 totals 15 residues. The V and J ends lost 2 bases and 1 base, in that order; junction bases with no gene match: 4. CDR1 and CDR2 (germline): SGHVS, FNYEAQ. The CDR3, as DNA: TGTGCCAGCAGCTTATACGGGAGGGAGTCCTACGAGCAGTACTTC. Protein product: CASSLYGRESYEQYF.

The chain couples TRBV28 to TRBJ2-5; D unclear. Germline CDR1 is MDHEN and CDR2 is SYDVKM. CDR3 length equals 14 residues. Trimming stripped 2 bases from V and 2 bases from J, with 9 bases between. Written as DNA, the CDR3 is TGTGCCAGCAGTTTAGGCGGATGGCAAGAGACCCAGTACTTC. As protein: CASSLGGWQETQYF.

This clone was detected only a few times. The gene calls are TRBV5-1 and TRBJ2-2, with 10 bases fitting TRBD2. J gave up 1 base and V 4 bases, and 7 bases lay outside the gene matches. CDR3 size: 17 residues. Germline V gene sequence: CDR1 SGHRS, CDR2 YFSETQ. The CDR3 spells CASSPRAGGRNTGELFF. CDR3 nucleotides: TGCGCCAGCAGCCCACGAGCGGGAGGGAGGAACACCGGGGAGCTGTTTTTT.

The gene calls are TRBV6-5 and TRBJ2-1; TRBD1 matches at 11 bases. With V trimmed by 6 bases and J by 7 bases, 5 bases remained unmatched. Germline lookup yields CDR1 MNHEY and CDR2 SVGAGI. The CDR3 covers 14 residues. CDR3 region: CASSRGQGGNEQFF. In DNA, the CDR3 is TGTGCCAGCAGCCGGGGACAGGGGGGGAATGAGCAGTTCTTC.

The V and J genes are TRBV6-5 and TRBJ2-7; TRBD1 might be the D (7 bases). This CDR3 comprises 14 residues. V was pared by 8 bases and J by 3 bases, with 17 bases between. Germline V gene sequence: CDR1 MNHEY, CDR2 SVGAGI. Here the CDR3 reads CASGGGGGGYEQYF. The DNA for the CDR3 is TGTGCCAGCGGGGGCGGAGGGGGCGGCTACGAGCAGTACTTC.